This T cell receptor beta chain was captured by sequencing in a study of blood T cell repertoires in COVID-19. Overall study: From the United States, Italy and Spain came samples of acute and convalescent COVID-19. PBMCs, B-cell-depleted T cells, or T cells were the source of the cDNA or gDNA that made up the material.

How the authors handled the data: Reference gene primer amplification in the assay estimated nucleated cell counts. Clones were read by immunoSEQ multiplex PCR, and TCRdb kept only the in-frame ones, dropping some. The D gene and trimming were derived from the DNA, and the V and J assignments and clone size from that table. The sample gives some 140,000 clones, about 80% of which show up once; less than 30% is in the top ten. The CDR3 loop spans 16 amino acids. Trimming removed 3 bases from V and 1 base from J; junction bases left unmatched: 5. Germline CDR1 reads LNHDA; CDR2 reads SQIVND (reference sequence). This clone has just one count.

Sequences were obtained from peripheral blood. This clonotype was sampled from a woman between 55 and 75 years old with acute or convalescent COVID-19. The genes are TRBV19 and TRBJ2-7; 11 bases line up with TRBD2. CDR3 amino acids: CASSIYGTSGSYEQYF. The CDR3 DNA reads TGTGCCAGTAGTATCTACGGGACTAGCGGTTCCTACGAGCAGTACTTC.